These 25 T cell receptor beta chains came from one sample sequenced in a study of control samples from healthy donors and cancer patients. Assay: immunoSEQ multiplex PCR; the TCRdb copy retains only in-frame clones and omits some. The sample holds roughly 88,000 clones, approximately 95% seen once. Sequenced sample: blood. Every receptor here comes from a man between 18 and 35 years old in good health.

The rearrangement joins TRBV20-1 to TRBJ1-2; no firm D call. Germline V gene lookup returns CDR1 DFQATT and CDR2 SNEGSKA (reference sequence). CDR3 length: 11 residues. V lost 1 base and J lost 8, with 8 bases in between. CDR3 coding DNA: TGCAGTGCTAGAGCTCAGGAGGGCTACACCTTC. This codes for CSARAQEGYTF.

The J gene is TRBJ1-5, the V gene TRBV7-9; TRBD1 might be the D (6 bases). CDR3 length: 14 residues. CDR1 SEHNR and CDR2 FQNEAQ come from the germline V gene (reference sequence). V was trimmed by 4 bases and J by 0 bases, leaving 7 bases between them. In DNA, the CDR3 is TGTGCCAGCAGCTCGGACAGTAGCAATCAGCCCCAGCATTTT. Translated, it gives CASSSDSSNQPQHF.

V is TRBV30 and J is TRBJ2-1; no firm D call. Germline lookup yields CDR1 GTSNPN and CDR2 SVGIG (reference sequence). V lost 3 bases and J lost 6, with 12 bases in between. This CDR3 spans 13 amino acids. CDR3 DNA: TGTGCCTGGAGCCTCGATGGGATCAATGAGCAGTTCTTC. Translation gives CAWSLDGINEQFF.

The rearrangement joins TRBV11-2 to TRBJ2-5; D uncertain. V shed 3 bases and J shed 2 bases, with 10 bases lying between them. The CDR3 has 14 residues. The germline gives CDR1 SGHAT, CDR2 FQNNGV. The DNA of the CDR3 is TGTGCCAGCAGCTTGCTAGAGACGCAAGAGACCCAGTACTTC. This codes for CASSLLETQETQYF.

This chain connects TRBV7-9 to TRBJ2-1; 10 bases are shared with TRBD2. The CDR3 covers 15 residues. Germline loops: CDR1 SEHNR, CDR2 FQNEAQ (reference sequence). After removal of 1 base from V and 8 bases from J, the junction contained 5 bases not matched to a gene. The CDR3 spells CASSLVSLAGDEQFF. Here the CDR3 DNA reads TGTGCCAGCAGCTTAGTTTCCCTAGCGGGGGATGAGCAGTTCTTC.

This clone was observed once. This chain joins TRBV12-3 or TRBV12-4 and TRBJ1-2; no clear D. Trimming left V 6 bases short and J 6 bases short, with 14 bases between. The CDR3 has 13 residues. The CDR3 DNA sequence: TGTGCCAGCAGGATCGCCGGAAGGGATGGCTACACCTTC. Translating gives CASRIAGRDGYTF.

The chain joins TRBV2 to TRBJ1-5; 9 bases are a match to TRBD1. CDR3 size: 16 residues. V lost 3 bases and J lost 6; bases outside the gene matches: 9. The germline V gene encodes CDR1 SNHLY and CDR2 FYNNEI. This chain's CDR3 is CASSDSLGQGSQPQHF. CDR3 nucleotides: TGTGCCAGCAGTGACAGCCTCGGACAGGGGAGTCAGCCCCAGCATTTT.

This chain links TRBV10-1 with TRBJ2-5; D call uncertain. Germline assignment: CDR1 WNHNN and CDR2 SYGVQD (reference sequence). The CDR3 loop spans 12 amino acids. The V gene lost 0 bases and the J gene lost 4 bases, with 3 bases spanning the gap. The CDR3 bases are TGCGCCAGCAGTGAGTCAGGAGAGACCCAGTACTTC. It is translated as CASSESGETQYF.

V usage is TRBV4-2 and J usage is TRBJ1-3, with D unresolved. V lost 2 bases to trimming and J lost 0 bases, with 11 bases between them. CDR3 length: 16 residues. In germline, CDR1 is LGHNA, CDR2 YNFKEQ. CDR3 DNA sequence: TGTGCCAGCAGCCAAACCGGGCCAGTCTCTGGAAACACCATATATTTT. This sequence encodes CASSQTGPVSGNTIYF.

The rearrangement uses TRBV19 and TRBJ2-3; D may be TRBD2 (5 bases). Germline CDR1 and CDR2: LNHDA and SQIVND (reference sequence). The CDR3 is 13 amino acids. Trimming removed 10 bases from V and 1 base from J, with 12 bases in between. CDR3 amino acids: CATSDGGTDTQYF. CDR3 bases: TGTGCCACTTCTGACGGGGGCACAGATACGCAGTATTTT.

The chain employs TRBV7-9 and TRBJ1-5; D may be TRBD1 (6 bases). CDR1 and CDR2 (germline): SEHNR, FQNEAQ (reference sequence). V lost 5 bases, J lost 0 bases, and 8 bases lay in between. This CDR3 has 14 amino acids. CDR3 loop: CASSRTDSNQPQHF. The CDR3 nucleotides are TGTGCCAGCAGCCGGACAGATAGCAATCAGCCCCAGCATTTT.

The chain has TRBV30 and TRBJ2-7; 10 bases align to TRBD1. The CDR3 spans 16 residues. The germline gives CDR1 GTSNPN, CDR2 SVGIG (reference sequence). Trimming took 3 bases from V and 1 from J; bases not matched to a gene: 9. Here the CDR3 DNA reads TGTGCCTGGAGGGAAGGGACAGGGGAATTTTCCTACGAGCAGTACTTC. It specifies CAWREGTGEFSYEQYF.

This chain joins TRBV30 and TRBJ2-7; 7 positions match TRBD2. Germline V gene data show CDR1 as GTSNPN and CDR2 as SVGIG (reference sequence). Trimming cost V 0 bases and J 1 base; bases outside gene matches: 12. This CDR3 is 17 amino acids long. CDR3 region: CAWSVLELRERSYEQYF. Here the CDR3 DNA reads TGTGCCTGGAGTGTACTTGAGTTGCGGGAGAGATCCTACGAGCAGTACTTC.

The DNA of the CDR3 is TGCAGCGTTCTCTCTGAGGGCAATCAGCCCCAGCATTTT. It translates to CSVLSEGNQPQHF. The chain recombines TRBV29-1 with TRBJ1-5, with D uncertain. CDR3 length: 13 residues. V was trimmed by 5 bases and J by 2 bases, leaving 10 bases between them. CDR1 is SQVTM, CDR2 ANQGSEA, per germline.

Concerning this clone: Germline is not matched at one junction end, which may reflect a read error. The chain has TRBV14 and TRBJ1-2; D is ambiguous. The CDR3 runs to 12 residues. CDR1 and CDR2 from the germline V gene are SGHDN and FVKESK. The CDR3 DNA is TGTGCCAGCAGCCGGAGCGGGCACCCAGAGGGATTC. It translates to CASSRSGHPEGF. Full variable domain (missing parts from reference TRBV14 and TRBJ1-2): EAGVTQFPSHSVIEKGQTVTLRCDPISGHDNLYWYRRVMGKEIKFLLHFVKESKQDESGMPNNRFLAERTGGTYSTLKVQPAELEDSGVYFCASSRSGHPEGFGSGTRLTVV.

V usage is TRBV5-4 and J usage is TRBJ2-3; TRBD2 matches at 7 bases. V shed 4 bases and J 2 bases; nucleotides not matched to a gene: 7. The CDR3 sequence is 15 residues long. Germline assignment: CDR1 SGHNT and CDR2 YYREEE (reference sequence). In DNA, the CDR3 is TGTGCCAGCAGCCCGGGACTACCAACCACAGATACGCAGTATTTT. Residues: CASSPGLPTTDTQYF.

The V and J genes are TRBV6-5 and TRBJ1-5; unclear D gene. V dropped 0 bases and J dropped 5 bases, with 14 bases sitting between them. This CDR3 region has 16 residues. Germline V gene sequence: CDR1 MNHEY, CDR2 SVGAGI. CDR3 DNA sequence: TGTGCCAGCAGTTACTCCGGTTCCGGGGTACATCAGCCCCAGCATTTT. Amino acid sequence: CASSYSGSGVHQPQHF.

This clone was seen only once. V gene TRBV7-9 combines with J gene TRBJ2-5; unclear D gene. Trimming pared 4 bases from V and 5 bases from J, leaving 11 bases between. Germline values: CDR1 SEHNR, CDR2 FQNEAQ (reference sequence). The CDR3 runs to 13 residues. In DNA form, the CDR3 reads TGTGCCAGCAGCTCTAAGGCGTGGGAGACCCAGTACTTC. Amino acids: CASSSKAWETQYF.

The chain has TRBV6-6 and TRBJ1-2; 8 positions agree with TRBD1. The CDR3 is 15 amino acids. V lost 5 bases and J lost 5; bases outside the gene matches: 10. CDR1 is MNHNY and CDR2 is SVGAGI in the germline V gene (reference sequence). CDR3 sequence (DNA): TGTGCCAGCAGTCACTGGACAGGGTCGGGATATGGCTACACCTTC. It encodes CASSHWTGSGYGYTF.

The J gene is TRBJ1-2, the V gene TRBV13; 8 bases align to TRBD1. The germline V gene has CDR1 PRHDT and CDR2 FYEKMQ (reference sequence). This CDR3 is 14 amino acids long. Trimming cost V 7 bases and J 3 bases; bases outside gene matches: 7. DNA for the CDR3: TGTGCCAGCACGGGGACAGGCCTTGACTATGGCTACACCTTC. Translating it yields CASTGTGLDYGYTF.

A remark on this clone: Compared with germline, one end of the junction differs, possibly owing to a read error. This chain connects TRBV6-6 to TRBJ2-3; D tentatively reads TRBD1 or TRBD2 (5 bases each). The CDR3 is made up of 15 amino acids. The germline CDR1 and CDR2 sequences are MNHNY and SVGAGI (reference sequence). CDR3 region: CASSYSLGLRGTRYF. CDR3 DNA: TGTGCCAGCAGTTACTCTCTCGGTCTGCGAGGGACGCGGTATTTT.

The V gene is TRBV7-9, the J gene TRBJ1-1; D may be TRBD1 (5 bases). Trimming pared 5 bases from V and 3 bases from J, leaving 22 bases between. CDR3 size: 17 residues. In germline, CDR1 is SEHNR, CDR2 FQNEAQ (reference sequence). The CDR3: CASSRGEGFRRDTEAFF. CDR3 DNA: TGTGCCAGCAGCCGTGGGGAGGGGTTTCGCAGGGACACTGAAGCTTTCTTT. The variable domain in full, with the rest retrieved from reference TRBV7-9 and TRBJ1-1, is DTGVSQNPRHKITKRGQNVTFRCDPISEHNRLYWYRQTLGQGPEFLTYFQNEAQLEKSRLLSDRFSAERPKGSFSTLEIQRTEQGDSAMYLCASSRGEGFRRDTEAFFGQGTRLTVV.

The J gene is TRBJ1-4, the V gene TRBV28; TRBD1 agrees at 8 bases. This CDR3 region has 16 residues. After removal of 5 bases from V and 3 bases from J, the junction contained 8 bases not matched to a gene. Germline V CDR1 and CDR2: MDHEN, SYDVKM. CDR3 DNA sequence: TGTGCCAGCAGTGCCAGGGGGCGATGGGCTAATGAAAAACTGTTTTTT. Protein sequence: CASSARGRWANEKLFF.

The chain combines TRBV28 with TRBJ2-1; 10 bases agree with TRBD1. V lost 5 bases, J lost 7 bases, and 11 bases stayed unmatched. CDR1 is MDHEN, CDR2 SYDVKM, per germline. The CDR3 loop spans 16 amino acids. CDR3 sequence: CASSPDRGDFPNEQFF. Written as DNA, the CDR3 is TGTGCCAGCAGTCCGGACAGGGGGGATTTTCCAAATGAGCAGTTCTTC.

This chain links TRBV5-6 with TRBJ1-1; D is uncertain. The CDR3 sequence is 14 residues long. The germline CDR1 and CDR2 sequences are SGHDT and YYEEEE. V lost 0 bases to trimming and J lost 2 bases, with 8 bases between them. This CDR3 is CASSLGRRNTEAFF. DNA for the CDR3: TGTGCCAGCAGCTTGGGCAGGCGCAACACTGAAGCTTTCTTT.